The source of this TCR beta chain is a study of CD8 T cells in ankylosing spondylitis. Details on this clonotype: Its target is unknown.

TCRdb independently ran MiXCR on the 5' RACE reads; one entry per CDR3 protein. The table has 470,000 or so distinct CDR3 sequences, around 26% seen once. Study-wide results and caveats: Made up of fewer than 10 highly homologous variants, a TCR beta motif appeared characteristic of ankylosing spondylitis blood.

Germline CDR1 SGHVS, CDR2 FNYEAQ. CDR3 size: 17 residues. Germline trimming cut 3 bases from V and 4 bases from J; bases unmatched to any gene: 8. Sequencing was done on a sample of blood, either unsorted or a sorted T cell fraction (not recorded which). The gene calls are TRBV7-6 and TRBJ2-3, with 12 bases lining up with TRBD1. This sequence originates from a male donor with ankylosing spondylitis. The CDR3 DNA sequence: TGTGCCAGCAGCTTTGCCGCGGGACAGGGGGCCGCAGATACGCAGTATTTT. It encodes CASSFAAGQGAADTQYF. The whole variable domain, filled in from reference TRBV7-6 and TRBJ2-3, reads GAGVSQSPRYKVTKRGQDVALRCDPISGHVSLYWYRQALGQGPEFLTYFNYEAQQDKSGLPNDRFSAERPEGSISTLTIQRTEQRDSAMYRCASSFAAGQGAADTQYFGPGTRLTVL.